A selection of T cell receptor beta chains follows, all from one sample in a study of T cells in localized non-small cell lung cancer. Assay used: immunoSEQ multiplex PCR; TCRdb lists only in-frame clones, some missing. The sample contains tens of thousands of clones, around 90% of which appear only once. The starting material was peripheral blood, obtained before any cancer treatment. These receptors were obtained from a man aged 35-75 years with stage I squamous cell lung carcinoma. CDR3s include the opening cysteine and the closing phenylalanine or tryptophan. D genes are given only for firm matches. A row's size may be missing; if present it is once, few, many or a size class.

V gene: TRBV7-9; J gene: TRBJ2-1; clone size: .; D gene: .; CDR3 protein: CASSLLGGRVFEQFF; CDR3 DNA: TGTGCCAGCAGCTTATTGGGAGGCAGGGTATTTGAGCAGTTCTTC
V gene: TRBV25-1; J gene: TRBJ1-5; clone size: .; D gene: .; CDR3 protein: CASSEASYSNQPQHF; CDR3 DNA: TGTGCCAGCAGTGAAGCCTCTTATAGCAATCAGCCCCAGCATTTT
V gene: TRBV30; J gene: TRBJ1-4; clone size: .; D gene: .; CDR3 protein: CAWSREKLFF; CDR3 DNA: TGTGCCTGGAGTAGGGAAAAACTGTTTTTT
V gene: TRBV12-5; J gene: TRBJ2-5; clone size: .; D gene: TRBD2; CDR3 protein: CASGPALGGGVPETQYF; CDR3 DNA: TGTGCTAGTGGCCCCGCTCTGGGCGGGGGGGTCCCAGAGACCCAGTACTTC
V gene: TRBV7-8; J gene: TRBJ2-3; clone size: .; D gene: .; CDR3 protein: CASSLDGWRADTQYF; CDR3 DNA: TGTGCCAGCAGCTTAGATGGTTGGCGTGCAGATACGCAGTATTTT
V gene: TRBV2; J gene: TRBJ1-1; clone size: .; D gene: .; CDR3 protein: CASRRTVNTEAFF; CDR3 DNA: TGTGCCAGTCGTAGGACAGTGAACACTGAAGCTTTCTTT
V gene: TRBV6-1; J gene: TRBJ2-7; clone size: .; D gene: TRBD1; CDR3 protein: CASETGTGGFREQYF; CDR3 DNA: TGTGCCAGTGAAACCGGGACAGGGGGCTTCCGGGAGCAGTACTTC
V gene: TRBV7-3; J gene: TRBJ1-1; clone size: .; D gene: .; CDR3 protein: CASSLTGGHTEAFF; CDR3 DNA: TGTGCCAGCAGCTTAACCGGGGGTCACACTGAAGCTTTCTTT
V gene: TRBV15; J gene: TRBJ1-2; clone size: .; D gene: .; CDR3 protein: CATSRVRGNGYTF; CDR3 DNA: TGTGCCACCAGCAGAGTGCGGGGGAATGGCTACACCTTC
V gene: TRBV4-2; J gene: TRBJ2-7; clone size: .; D gene: TRBD2; CDR3 protein: CASSQDMRGAYEQYF; CDR3 DNA: TGTGCCAGCAGCCAAGATATGCGGGGGGCCTACGAGCAGTACTTC
V gene: TRBV7-9; J gene: TRBJ1-2; clone size: .; D gene: .; CDR3 protein: CASSFRQGNYGYTF; CDR3 DNA: TGTGCCAGCAGCTTCAGGCAGGGGAACTATGGCTACACCTTC
V gene: TRBV6-5; J gene: TRBJ1-1; clone size: .; D gene: .; CDR3 protein: CASIEDGNREAFF; CDR3 DNA: TGTGCCAGCATTGAGGACGGGAACCGAGAAGCTTTCTTT
V gene: TRBV27; J gene: TRBJ1-5; clone size: .; D gene: .; CDR3 protein: CASSLGGFQPQHF; CDR3 DNA: TGTGCCAGCAGCCTAGGGGGTTTTCAGCCCCAGCATTTT
V gene: TRBV28; J gene: TRBJ1-4; clone size: .; D gene: .; CDR3 protein: CASSLRQVATNEKLFF; CDR3 DNA: TGTGCCAGCAGTTTGAGGCAGGTCGCAACTAATGAAAAACTGTTTTTT
V gene: TRBV5-4; J gene: TRBJ2-3; clone size: .; D gene: .; CDR3 protein: CASSLGRGGDTQYF; CDR3 DNA: TGTGCCAGCAGCTTGGGGCGGGGCGGCGATACGCAGTATTTT
V gene: TRBV10-3; J gene: TRBJ1-5; clone size: .; D gene: TRBD1; CDR3 protein: CALDGTGGPQPQHF; CDR3 DNA: TGTGCCCTCGACGGGACAGGGGGCCCTCAGCCCCAGCATTTT
V gene: TRBV5-8; J gene: TRBJ1-5; clone size: .; D gene: TRBD1; CDR3 protein: CASNKLVGQGRDQPQHF; CDR3 DNA: TGTGCCAGCAACAAATTGGTAGGACAGGGGCGGGATCAGCCCCAGCATTTT
V gene: TRBV6-6; J gene: TRBJ1-4; clone size: .; D gene: .; CDR3 protein: CASSRQGNEKLFF; CDR3 DNA: TGTGCCAGCAGCCGGCAGGGCAATGAAAAACTGTTTTTT
V gene: TRBV28; J gene: TRBJ1-2; clone size: .; D gene: .; CDR3 protein: CASRGAWSKVPDYGYTF; CDR3 DNA: TGTGCCAGCAGAGGAGCGTGGAGCAAGGTCCCCGACTATGGCTACACCTTC
V gene: TRBV10-2; J gene: TRBJ1-1; clone size: .; D gene: .; CDR3 protein: CASSELYEAFF; CDR3 DNA: TGCGCCAGCAGTGAGTTATATGAAGCTTTCTTT
V gene: TRBV11-2; J gene: TRBJ2-1; clone size: .; D gene: .; CDR3 protein: CASSPDPSRYNEQFF; CDR3 DNA: TGTGCCAGCAGTCCAGACCCGAGCCGCTACAATGAGCAGTTCTTC
V gene: TRBV7-2; J gene: TRBJ1-1; clone size: .; D gene: .; CDR3 protein: CASSPRDGNTEAFF; CDR3 DNA: TGTGCCAGCAGCCCTAGGGACGGGAACACTGAAGCTTTCTTT
V gene: TRBV6-5; J gene: TRBJ1-2; clone size: .; D gene: .; CDR3 protein: CASSPWTANYGYTF; CDR3 DNA: TGTGCCAGCAGTCCATGGACAGCCAACTATGGCTACACCTTC
V gene: TRBV25-1; J gene: TRBJ2-5; clone size: .; D gene: .; CDR3 protein: CASSESGSQETQYF; CDR3 DNA: TGTGCCAGCAGTGAGAGTGGCAGCCAAGAGACCCAGTACTTC
V gene: TRBV6-5; J gene: TRBJ2-5; clone size: .; D gene: .; CDR3 protein: CATNNKVLGETQYF; CDR3 DNA: TGTGCCACCAATAACAAGGTCCTGGGCGAGACCCAGTACTTC
V gene: TRBV6-1; J gene: TRBJ1-2; clone size: .; D gene: .; CDR3 protein: CASLRGGYGYTF; CDR3 DNA: TGTGCCAGCCTCAGGGGAGGGTATGGCTACACCTTC
V gene: TRBV6-5; J gene: TRBJ2-3; clone size: .; D gene: .; CDR3 protein: CASRSLGGMDTQYF; CDR3 DNA: TGTGCCAGCAGATCCCTAGGGGGGATGGATACGCAGTATTTT
V gene: TRBV4-1; J gene: TRBJ1-2; clone size: once; D gene: TRBD1; CDR3 protein: CASSQQTGGGGYGYTF; CDR3 DNA: TGCGCCAGCAGCCAACAAACAGGGGGCGGGGGTTATGGCTACACCTTC
V gene: TRBV5-4; J gene: TRBJ1-2; clone size: .; D gene: .; CDR3 protein: CATSRGSNYGYTF; CDR3 DNA: TGTGCCACTTCCCGGGGATCTAACTATGGCTACACCTTC
V gene: TRBV25-1; J gene: TRBJ2-5; clone size: .; D gene: .; CDR3 protein: CASKGGDQETQYF; CDR3 DNA: TGTGCCAGCAAAGGAGGGGACCAAGAGACCCAGTACTTC
V gene: TRBV5-6; J gene: TRBJ2-2; clone size: .; D gene: .; CDR3 protein: CASTLRARITTGELFF; CDR3 DNA: TGTGCCAGCACCCTCCGGGCCAGAATCACCACCGGGGAGCTGTTTTTT
V gene: TRBV10-3; J gene: TRBJ1-3; clone size: .; D gene: TRBD1; CDR3 protein: CAISETDRVAGNTIYF; CDR3 DNA: TGTGCCATCAGTGAGACGGACAGGGTGGCTGGAAACACCATATATTTT
V gene: TRBV30; J gene: TRBJ1-4; clone size: .; D gene: .; CDR3 protein: CAWTPRTIAEKLFF; CDR3 DNA: TGTGCCTGGACCCCTCGTACAATCGCTGAAAAACTGTTTTTT
V gene: TRBV18; J gene: TRBJ2-5; clone size: .; D gene: TRBD2; CDR3 protein: CASSPWASGEETQYF; CDR3 DNA: TGTGCCAGCTCACCATGGGCTAGCGGGGAAGAGACCCAGTACTTC
V gene: TRBV9; J gene: TRBJ2-2; clone size: .; D gene: .; CDR3 protein: CASSDSYRAANTGELFF; CDR3 DNA: TGTGCCAGCAGCGACAGTTACAGGGCCGCGAACACCGGGGAGCTGTTTTTT
V gene: TRBV7-9; J gene: TRBJ2-4; clone size: .; D gene: .; CDR3 protein: CASSPTTLAKNIQYF; CDR3 DNA: TGTGCCAGCAGCCCGACCACTTTAGCCAAAAACATTCAGTACTTC
V gene: TRBV7-9; J gene: TRBJ1-4; clone size: .; D gene: .; CDR3 protein: CASSAGTDVVKLFF; CDR3 DNA: TGTGCCAGCAGCGCTGGGACGGACGTGGTCAAACTGTTTTTT
V gene: TRBV10-3; J gene: TRBJ1-1; clone size: .; D gene: TRBD1; CDR3 protein: CAISRQGSTEAFF; CDR3 DNA: TGTGCCATCAGCAGACAGGGAAGTACTGAAGCTTTCTTT
V gene: TRBV5-1; J gene: TRBJ2-3; clone size: .; D gene: .; CDR3 protein: CASSLGRFSSTDTQYF; CDR3 DNA: TGCGCCAGCAGCTTGGGAAGGTTCTCTAGCACAGATACGCAGTATTTT
V gene: TRBV2; J gene: TRBJ1-2; clone size: .; D gene: TRBD1; CDR3 protein: CASKQGEGNYGYTF; CDR3 DNA: TGTGCCAGCAAACAGGGGGAAGGAAACTATGGCTACACCTTC
V gene: TRBV19; J gene: TRBJ1-6; clone size: .; D gene: .; CDR3 protein: CASKDPGRVSPLHF; CDR3 DNA: TGTGCCAGCAAAGACCCAGGGAGGGTCTCACCCCTCCACTTT
V gene: TRBV7-2; J gene: TRBJ1-1; clone size: .; D gene: .; CDR3 protein: CASSLREVTEAFF; CDR3 DNA: TGTGCCAGCAGCTTAAGAGAGGTCACTGAAGCTTTCTTT
V gene: TRBV7-9; J gene: TRBJ2-7; clone size: .; D gene: TRBD1; CDR3 protein: CASSFGTGTYEQYF; CDR3 DNA: TGTGCCAGCAGCTTTGGGACAGGGACGTACGAGCAGTACTTC
V gene: TRBV28; J gene: TRBJ2-1; clone size: .; D gene: .; CDR3 protein: CASSPPSPGVGSEQFF; CDR3 DNA: TGTGCCAGCAGTCCCCCGAGCCCAGGGGTTGGGTCTGAGCAGTTCTTC
V gene: TRBV18; J gene: TRBJ1-1; clone size: once; D gene: TRBD1; CDR3 protein: CASSPLRDRVMNTEAFF; CDR3 DNA: TGTGCCAGCTCACCACTCCGGGACAGGGTTATGAACACTGAAGCTTTCTTT